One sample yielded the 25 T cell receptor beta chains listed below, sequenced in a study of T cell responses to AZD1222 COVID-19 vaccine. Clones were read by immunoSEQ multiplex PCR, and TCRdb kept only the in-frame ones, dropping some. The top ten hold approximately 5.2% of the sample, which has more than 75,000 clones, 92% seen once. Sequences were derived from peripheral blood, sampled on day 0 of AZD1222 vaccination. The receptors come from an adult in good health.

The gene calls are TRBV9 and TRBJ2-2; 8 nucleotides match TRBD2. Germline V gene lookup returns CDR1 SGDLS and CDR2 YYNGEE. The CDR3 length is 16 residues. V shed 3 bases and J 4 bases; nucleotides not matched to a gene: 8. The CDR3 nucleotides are TGTGCCAGCAGCGCCCGGGAGGGCCGTAGCACCGGGGAGCTGTTTTTT. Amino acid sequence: CASSAREGRSTGELFF. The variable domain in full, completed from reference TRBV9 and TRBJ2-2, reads DSGVTQTPKHLITATGQRVTLRCSPRSGDLSVYWYQQSLDQGLQFLIQYYNGEERAKGNILERFSAQQFPDLHSELNLSSLELGDSALYFCASSAREGRSTGELFFGEGSRLTVL.

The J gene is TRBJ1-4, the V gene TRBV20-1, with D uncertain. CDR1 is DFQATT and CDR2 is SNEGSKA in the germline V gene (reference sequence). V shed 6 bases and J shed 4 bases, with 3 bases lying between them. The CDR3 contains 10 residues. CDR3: CSANNEKLFF. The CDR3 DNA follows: TGCAGTGCGAATAATGAAAAACTGTTTTTT.

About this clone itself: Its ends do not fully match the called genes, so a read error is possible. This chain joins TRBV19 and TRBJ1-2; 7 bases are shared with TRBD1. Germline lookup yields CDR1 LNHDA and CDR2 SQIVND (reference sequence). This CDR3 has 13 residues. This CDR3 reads CASTKQKGDRAFF. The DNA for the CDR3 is TGTGCCAGTACCAAACAAAAGGGGGACAGAGCATTCTTC.

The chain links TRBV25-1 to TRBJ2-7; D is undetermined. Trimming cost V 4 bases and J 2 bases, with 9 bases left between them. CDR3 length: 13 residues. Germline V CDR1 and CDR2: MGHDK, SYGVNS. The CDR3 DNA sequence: TGTGCCAGCAGTGTGTGGGCCGCCTACGAGCAGTACTTC. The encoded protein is CASSVWAAYEQYF.

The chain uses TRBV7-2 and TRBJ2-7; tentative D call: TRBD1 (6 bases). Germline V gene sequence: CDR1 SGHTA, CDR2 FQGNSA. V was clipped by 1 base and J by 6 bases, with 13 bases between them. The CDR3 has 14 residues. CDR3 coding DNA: TGTGCCAGCAGCTTAGGGAACAGGGTTGGCGAGCAGTACTTC. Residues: CASSLGNRVGEQYF.

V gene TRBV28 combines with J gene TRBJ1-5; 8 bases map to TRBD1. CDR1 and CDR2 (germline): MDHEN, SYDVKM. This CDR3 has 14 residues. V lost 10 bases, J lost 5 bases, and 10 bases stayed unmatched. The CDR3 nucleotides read TGTGCCACCCTCCGACAGGGGTTATATCAGCCCCAGCATTTT. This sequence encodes CATLRQGLYQPQHF.

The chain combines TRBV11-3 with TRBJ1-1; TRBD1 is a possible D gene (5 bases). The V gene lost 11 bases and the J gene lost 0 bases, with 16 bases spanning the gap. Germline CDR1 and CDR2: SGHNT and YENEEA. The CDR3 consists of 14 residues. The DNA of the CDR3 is TGTGCCGGAAATTCACAGGACATGAACACTGAAGCTTTCTTT. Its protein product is CAGNSQDMNTEAFF.

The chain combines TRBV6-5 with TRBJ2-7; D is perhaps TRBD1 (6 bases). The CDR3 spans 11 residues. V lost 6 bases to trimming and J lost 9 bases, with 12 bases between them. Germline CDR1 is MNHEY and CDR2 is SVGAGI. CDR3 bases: TGTGCCAGCAGCCGACAGGACACGCAGTACTTC. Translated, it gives CASSRQDTQYF.

The CDR3 bases are TGTGCCAGCAGGCCGAACACTGAAGCTTTCTTT. Protein: CASRPNTEAFF. The chain links TRBV27 to TRBJ1-1, with unresolved D. This CDR3 comprises 11 residues. Trimming removed 6 bases at V and 1 base at J, with 3 bases between. CDR1 is MNHEY, CDR2 SMNVEV, per germline (reference sequence).

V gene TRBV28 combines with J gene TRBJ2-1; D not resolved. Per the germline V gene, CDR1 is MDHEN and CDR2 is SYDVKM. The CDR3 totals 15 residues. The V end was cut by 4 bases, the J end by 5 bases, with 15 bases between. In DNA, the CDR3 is TGTGCCAGCAGTTATACCCTTACACGGGACAATGAGCAGTTCTTC. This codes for CASSYTLTRDNEQFF. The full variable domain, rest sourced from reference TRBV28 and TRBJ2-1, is DVKVTQSSRYLVKRTGEKVFLECVQDMDHENMFWYRQDPGLGLRLIYFSYDVKMKEKGDIPEGYSVSREKKERFSLILESASTNQTSMYLCASSYTLTRDNEQFFGPGTRLTVL.

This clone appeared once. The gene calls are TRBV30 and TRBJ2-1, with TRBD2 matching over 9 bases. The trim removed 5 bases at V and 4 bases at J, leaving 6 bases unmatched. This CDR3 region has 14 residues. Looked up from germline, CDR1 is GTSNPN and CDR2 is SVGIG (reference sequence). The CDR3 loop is CAWEAGGGYNEQFF. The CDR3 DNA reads TGTGCCTGGGAAGCGGGAGGAGGGTACAATGAGCAGTTCTTC.

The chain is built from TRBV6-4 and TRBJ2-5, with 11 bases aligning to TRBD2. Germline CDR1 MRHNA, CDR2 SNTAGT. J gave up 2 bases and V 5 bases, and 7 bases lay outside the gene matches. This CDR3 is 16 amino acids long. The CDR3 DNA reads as TGTGCCAGCAGTCCAACCGGGACTAGCGGACAAGAGACCCAGTACTTC. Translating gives CASSPTGTSGQETQYF.

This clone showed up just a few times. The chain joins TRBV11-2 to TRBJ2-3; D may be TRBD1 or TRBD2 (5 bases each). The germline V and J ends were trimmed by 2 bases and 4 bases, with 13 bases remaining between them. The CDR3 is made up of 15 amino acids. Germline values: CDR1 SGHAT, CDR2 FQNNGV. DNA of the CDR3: TGTGCCAGCAGCTTATTGGGGGAGATCTCAGATACGCAGTATTTT. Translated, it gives CASSLLGEISDTQYF.

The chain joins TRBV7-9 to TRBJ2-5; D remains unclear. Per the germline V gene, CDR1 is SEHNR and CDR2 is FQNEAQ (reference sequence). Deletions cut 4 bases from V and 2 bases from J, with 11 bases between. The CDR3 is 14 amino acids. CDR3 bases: TGTGCCAGCAGCTACACGCCAAAACAAGAGACCCAGTACTTC. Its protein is CASSYTPKQETQYF.

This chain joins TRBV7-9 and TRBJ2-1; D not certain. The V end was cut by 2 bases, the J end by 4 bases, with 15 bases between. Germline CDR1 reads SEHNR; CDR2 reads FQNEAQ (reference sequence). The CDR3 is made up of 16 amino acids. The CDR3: CASSLPPDGFYNEQFF. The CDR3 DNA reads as TGTGCCAGCAGCTTACCCCCCGACGGATTTTACAATGAGCAGTTCTTC.

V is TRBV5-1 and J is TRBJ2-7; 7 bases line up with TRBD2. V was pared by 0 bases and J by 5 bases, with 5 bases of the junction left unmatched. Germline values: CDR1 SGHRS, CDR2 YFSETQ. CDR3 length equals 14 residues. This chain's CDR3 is CASSLGGSIHEQYF. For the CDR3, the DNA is TGCGCCAGCAGCTTGGGCGGGAGCATCCACGAGCAGTACTTC.

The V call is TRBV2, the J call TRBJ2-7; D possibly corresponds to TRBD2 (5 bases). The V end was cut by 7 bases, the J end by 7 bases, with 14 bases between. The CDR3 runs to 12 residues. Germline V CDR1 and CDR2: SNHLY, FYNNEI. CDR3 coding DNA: TGTGCCAGCAAACCCGGGAAGTGGGAGCAGTACTTC. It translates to CASKPGKWEQYF.

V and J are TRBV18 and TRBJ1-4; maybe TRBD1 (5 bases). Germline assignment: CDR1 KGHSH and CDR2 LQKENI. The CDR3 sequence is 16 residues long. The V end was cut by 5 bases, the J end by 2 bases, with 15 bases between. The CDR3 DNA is TGTGCCAGCTCATCCTTGGTTGGGGCGACTAATGAAAAACTGTTTTTT. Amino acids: CASSSLVGATNEKLFF.

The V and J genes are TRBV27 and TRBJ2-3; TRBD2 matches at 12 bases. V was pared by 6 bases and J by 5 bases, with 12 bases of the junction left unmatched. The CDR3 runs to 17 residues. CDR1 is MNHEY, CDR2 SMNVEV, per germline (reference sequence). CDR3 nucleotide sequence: TGTGCCAGCAGCCCAGCCCCTAGCGGGAGGGCCATAGATACGCAGTATTTT. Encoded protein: CASSPAPSGRAIDTQYF.

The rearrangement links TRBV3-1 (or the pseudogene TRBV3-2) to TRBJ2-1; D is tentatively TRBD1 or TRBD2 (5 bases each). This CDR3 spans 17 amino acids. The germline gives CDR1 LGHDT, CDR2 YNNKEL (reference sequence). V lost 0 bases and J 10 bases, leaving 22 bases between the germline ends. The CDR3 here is CASSQDRSPGGRVEQFF. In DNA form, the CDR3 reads TGTGCCAGCAGCCAAGACCGATCCCCTGGGGGTCGGGTGGAGCAGTTCTTC.

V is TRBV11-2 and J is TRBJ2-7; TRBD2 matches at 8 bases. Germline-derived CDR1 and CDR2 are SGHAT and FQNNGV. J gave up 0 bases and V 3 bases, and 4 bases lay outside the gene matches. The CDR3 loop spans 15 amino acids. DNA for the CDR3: TGTGCCAGCAGCTTCGGGACTAGTGTCTCCTACGAGCAGTACTTC. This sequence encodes CASSFGTSVSYEQYF.

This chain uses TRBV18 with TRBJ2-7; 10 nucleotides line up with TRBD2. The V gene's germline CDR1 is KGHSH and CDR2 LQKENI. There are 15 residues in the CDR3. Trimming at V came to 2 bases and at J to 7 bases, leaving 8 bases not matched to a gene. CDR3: CASSPSAGGSREQYF. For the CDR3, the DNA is TGTGCCAGCTCACCATCAGCGGGAGGGTCCAGAGAGCAGTACTTC.

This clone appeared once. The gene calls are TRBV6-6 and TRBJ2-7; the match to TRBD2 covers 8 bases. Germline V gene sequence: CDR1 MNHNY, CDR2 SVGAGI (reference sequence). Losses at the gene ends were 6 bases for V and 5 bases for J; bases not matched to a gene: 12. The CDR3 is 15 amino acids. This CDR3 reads CASSLQGTGLDEQYF. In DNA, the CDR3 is TGTGCCAGCAGCTTACAAGGAACGGGACTAGACGAGCAGTACTTC.

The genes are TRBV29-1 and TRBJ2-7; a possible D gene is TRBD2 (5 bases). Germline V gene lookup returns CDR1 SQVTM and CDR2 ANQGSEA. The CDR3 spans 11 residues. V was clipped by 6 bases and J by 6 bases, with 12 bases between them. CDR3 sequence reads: CSVGELGEQYF. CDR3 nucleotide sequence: TGCAGCGTCGGGGAGCTGGGCGAGCAGTACTTC.

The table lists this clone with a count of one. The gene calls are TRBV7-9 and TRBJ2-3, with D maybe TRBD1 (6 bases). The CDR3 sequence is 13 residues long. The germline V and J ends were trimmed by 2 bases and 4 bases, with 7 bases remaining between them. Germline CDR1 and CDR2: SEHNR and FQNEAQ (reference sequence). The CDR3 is CASSLSGADTQYF. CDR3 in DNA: TGTGCCAGCAGCTTATCAGGGGCAGATACGCAGTATTTT. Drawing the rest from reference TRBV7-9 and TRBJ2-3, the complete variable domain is DTGVSQNPRHKITKRGQNVTFRCDPISEHNRLYWYRQTLGQGPEFLTYFQNEAQLEKSRLLSDRFSAERPKGSFSTLEIQRTEQGDSAMYLCASSLSGADTQYFGPGTRLTVL.